The 12 T cell receptor beta chains below come from one sample, sequenced in a study of cytomegalovirus exposure and HLA in healthy donors. A multiplex PCR was run with 60 Vbeta primers and 13 Jbeta primers. Here immunoSEQ multiplex PCR was the method, and the copy in TCRdb shows in-frame clones only, minus some. Among 100,000 to 150,000 clones listed, just under 75% were seen once. Input material: PBMCs. These receptors all stem from a man aged 60 to 75 in good health and CMV-seropositive.

The chain joins TRBV6-4 to TRBJ2-2, with D perhaps matching TRBD2 (5 bases). The CDR3 length is 13 residues. Trimming left V 4 bases short and J 4 bases short, with 7 bases between. The V gene's germline CDR1 is MRHNA and CDR2 SNTAGT. The CDR3 reads CASSVEGTGELFF. The CDR3 DNA follows: TGTGCCAGCAGTGTCGAGGGCACCGGGGAGCTGTTTTTT.

The V and J genes are TRBV19 and TRBJ1-6; TRBD1 matches at 7 bases. The CDR3 has 15 residues. Germline lookup yields CDR1 LNHDA and CDR2 SQIVND (reference sequence). V trimming: 5 bases; J trimming: 6 bases; junction bases outside the gene matches: 7. The CDR3: CASSLPGTVNSPLHF. In DNA, the CDR3 is TGTGCCAGTAGTCTACCCGGGACAGTTAATTCACCCCTCCACTTT.

The chain carries TRBV7-8 and TRBJ1-6, with 8 nucleotides matching TRBD1. CDR3 length: 15 amino acids. J gave up 6 bases and V 1 base, and 2 bases lay outside the gene matches. Germline CDR1 is SGHVS and CDR2 is FQNEAQ. As DNA, the CDR3 is TGTGCCAGCAGCTTAGACAGGGGGGGTAATTCACCCCTCCACTTT. Amino acid sequence: CASSLDRGGNSPLHF.

The chain couples TRBV6-5 to TRBJ1-3, with D unclear. The germline V gene has CDR1 MNHEY and CDR2 SVGAGI. Deletions cut 8 bases from V and 1 base from J, with 9 bases between. The CDR3 contains 13 residues. The CDR3 sequence: CASSERSGNTIYF. For the CDR3, the DNA is TGTGCCAGCTCGGAGCGTTCTGGAAACACCATATATTTT.

This clone was detected only once. The chain carries TRBV27 and TRBJ2-3; 7 positions match TRBD2. V gave up 8 bases and J gave up 2 bases; unmatched junction bases: 13. Germline V gene lookup returns CDR1 MNHEY and CDR2 SMNVEV (reference sequence). The length of the CDR3 is 16 residues. In DNA, the CDR3 is TGTGCCAGCCAAGCGGAGACGGGGGGTTTCACAGATACGCAGTATTTT. It is translated as CASQAETGGFTDTQYF.

This chain uses TRBV9 with TRBJ1-1, with 10 bases matching TRBD1. The V segment lost 0 bases and the J segment 3 bases; nucleotides outside the gene matches: 11. The length of the CDR3 is 18 residues. The germline V gene has CDR1 SGDLS and CDR2 YYNGEE. The CDR3 bases are TGTGCCAGCAGCGTAGCAGCTGTGGGGACAGGGGCTCACACTGAAGCTTTCTTT. Its translation: CASSVAAVGTGAHTEAFF.

This clone appeared a single time. The chain employs TRBV2 and TRBJ2-3; no firm D call. There are 11 residues in the CDR3. V shed 3 bases and J shed 5 bases, with 3 bases lying between them. Germline V gene sequence: CDR1 SNHLY, CDR2 FYNNEI. CDR3 sequence reads: CASSDVDTQYF. CDR3 sequence (DNA): TGTGCCAGCAGTGACGTAGATACGCAGTATTTT.

This clone was observed once. V gene TRBV5-1 combines with J gene TRBJ1-1, with D perhaps matching TRBD1 (5 bases). Trimming took off 4 bases at V and 7 bases at J, with 14 bases between the two ends. This CDR3 comprises 13 residues. Germline lookup yields CDR1 SGHRS and CDR2 YFSETQ. The CDR3 loop reads CASSLRGGVEAFF. CDR3 nucleotide sequence: TGCGCCAGCAGCCTTCGGGGGGGTGTTGAAGCTTTCTTT. Filled out from reference TRBV5-1 and TRBJ1-1, the complete variable domain reads KAGVTQTPRYLIKTRGQQVTLSCSPISGHRSVSWYQQTPGQGLQFLFEYFSETQRNKGNFPGRFSGRQFSNSRSEMNVSTLELGDSALYLCASSLRGGVEAFFGQGTRLTVV.

The chain has TRBV7-9 and TRBJ2-1, with a tentative D call TRBD2 (5 bases). This CDR3 is built from 15 residues. CDR1 is SEHNR and CDR2 is FQNEAQ in the germline V gene (reference sequence). V was trimmed by 6 bases and J by 9 bases, leaving 21 bases between them. Here the CDR3 DNA reads TGTGCCAGCAGTACAAGGTCGTATGACGGAGGTGAGCAGTTCTTC. It yields the protein CASSTRSYDGGEQFF.

The rearrangement links TRBV21-1 to TRBJ1-4. TRBV21-1 is deemed a pseudogene. The CDR3 is 17 amino acids. The chain's CDR3 is CASTQGGARGTNEKLFF. Written as DNA, the CDR3 is TGTGCCAGCACCCAAGGGGGGGCCCGAGGGACTAATGAAAAACTGTTTTTT.

The chain recombines TRBV15 with TRBJ2-5; tentative D call: TRBD2 (6 bases). The J call is doubtful: the DNA matches TRBJ2-7 better. This CDR3 spans 13 amino acids. Germline V CDR1 and CDR2: LNHNV, YYDKDF (reference sequence). The CDR3 DNA follows: TGTGCCACCGCAGCGAAGGGGAGGTACGAGCAGTACTTC. It translates to CATAAKGRYEQYF.

The chain links TRBV19 to TRBJ2-2, with 10 positions matching TRBD2. Trimming cost V 3 bases and J 7 bases; bases outside gene matches: 5. This CDR3 region has 15 residues. The germline V gene encodes CDR1 LNHDA and CDR2 SQIVND (reference sequence). Here the CDR3 reads CASSISGGASGELFF. CDR3 DNA sequence: TGTGCCAGTAGTATCAGCGGGGGGGCGAGCGGGGAGCTGTTTTTT.